Given below is one T cell receptor (beta chain) in context. Its antigen remains unidentified. Only in-frame clones appear in the TCRdb table, and some are missing; sequencing was by immunoSEQ multiplex PCR. There are about 590,000 clones in the sample; over 95% occur only once, and 0.11% lies in the top ten. The data are from a study of shared clonotypes between healthy human individuals. Study details: Three plates each covered CD4 naive and memory; CD8 naive two, CD8 memory one. Study results and limitations: The study found lower generation probabilities in non-shared clonotypes than in those shared by all four donors.

Only CD45RO-negative cells positively selected for CCR7 counted as naive CD8 cells, so terminally differentiated effector memory CD45RA+ cells were excluded. The germline CDR1 and CDR2 sequences are SGHNT and YYREEE (reference sequence). CDR3 length: 15 amino acids. The V gene end was trimmed by 2 bases and the J gene end by 0 bases; junction bases not matched to a gene: 1. This chain connects TRBV5-4 to TRBJ2-2; TRBD1 agrees at 7 bases. This TCR came from a woman aged 25 to 39 in good health. The sample taken for sequencing was naive CD8+ T cells sorted from blood. CDR3: CASSFGTANTGELFF. In nucleotides, the CDR3 is TGTGCCAGCAGCTTCGGGACAGCGAACACCGGGGAGCTGTTTTTT.